This TCR beta chain originates from a study of blood T cell repertoires in COVID-19. Study at large: Acute and convalescent COVID-19 samples came from the United States, Italy and Spain. PBMCs, B-cell-depleted T cells, or T cells were the source of the cDNA or gDNA that made up the material.

The CDR3 length is 14 residues. Germline-derived CDR1 and CDR2 are SNHLY and FYNNEI. The V segment lost 7 bases and the J segment 6 bases; nucleotides outside the gene matches: 8. Methods used by the authors: How many nucleated cells were present was estimated from reference gene primer amplification. The data were produced by immunoSEQ multiplex PCR, yet TCRdb's version contains in-frame clones alone and is incomplete. That table furnishes V, J and clone size, whereas the DNA furnished D and trimming. Among more than 150,000 clones listed, 84% were seen once. The chain is built from TRBV2 and TRBJ2-7, with 11 bases matching TRBD1. This receptor was identified in a woman between 45 and 65 years old with acute or convalescent COVID-19. The sample consisted of peripheral blood. The CDR3 bases are TGTGCCAGCAATGATGGACAGGGGGCTTCCGAGCAGTACTTC. This sequence encodes CASNDGQGASEQYF.